The 15 T cell receptor beta chains presented below share a single source sample, sequenced in a study of blood T cell repertoires in COVID-19. Repertoires were generated with immunoSEQ multiplex PCR, while TCRdb's copy carries only in-frame clones and drops some. The sample lists roughly 150,000 clones, roughly 80% seen once, with 0.45% to 0.6% in the top ten. The sample was peripheral blood. Every receptor here comes from a man aged 60 to 69 with acute or convalescent COVID-19.

V usage is TRBV19 and J usage is TRBJ1-3; tentatively, D is TRBD1 (5 bases). Germline V gene lookup returns CDR1 LNHDA and CDR2 SQIVND (reference sequence). The CDR3 spans 16 residues. Trimming cost V 0 bases and J 4 bases, with 13 bases left between them. CDR3 amino acids: CASSIEARGPGNTIYF. The DNA of the CDR3 is TGTGCCAGTAGTATAGAGGCGCGGGGACCAGGAAACACCATATATTTT.

The chain links TRBV11-2 to TRBJ1-1, with D unclear. The germline gives CDR1 SGHAT, CDR2 FQNNGV. The V and J ends lost 5 bases and 0 bases respectively, with 7 bases between them. The CDR3 runs 13 residues. CDR3 bases: TGTGCCAGCAGCCATCGGTTGAACACTGAAGCTTTCTTT. It codes for CASSHRLNTEAFF.

V is TRBV4-1 and J is TRBJ1-2; tentatively, D is TRBD1 (5 bases). V lost 2 bases and J 2 bases, leaving 6 bases between the germline ends. Germline CDR1 is MGHRA and CDR2 is YSYEKL. The CDR3 runs 13 residues. CDR3 sequence (DNA): TGCGCCAGCAGCCAATGGGGCAACTATGGCTACACCTTC. Its translation is CASSQWGNYGYTF.

This clone came up once. The gene calls are TRBV5-4 and TRBJ2-3, with D possibly matching TRBD2 (6 bases). Trimming took off 0 bases at V and 1 base at J, with 9 bases between the two ends. The germline CDR1 and CDR2 sequences are SGHNT and YYREEE (reference sequence). The CDR3 extends over 15 amino acids. CDR3 nucleotides: TGTGCCAGCAGCTTGGATAGCGGCGGCACAGATACGCAGTATTTT. Translating it yields CASSLDSGGTDTQYF.

The chain is built from TRBV6-6 and TRBJ2-2; D possibly corresponds to TRBD2 (5 bases). Germline loops: CDR1 MNHNY, CDR2 SVGAGI (reference sequence). V lost 6 bases and J 7 bases, leaving 18 bases between the germline ends. The CDR3 covers 15 residues. The CDR3 DNA reads as TGTGCCAGCAGCCCTAGCCGACCCGGAGGCGGGGAGCTGTTTTTT. It yields the protein CASSPSRPGGGELFF.

The chain is built from TRBV19 and TRBJ1-5, with 11 bases fitting TRBD1. The CDR3 length is 17 residues. Germline CDR1 reads LNHDA; CDR2 reads SQIVND (reference sequence). V shed 6 bases, J shed 7 bases, and the junction held 14 bases outside the gene matches. CDR3 bases: TGTGCCAGTAGACAACGGTCCGGACAGGGGGCGAGGCAGCCCCAGCATTTT. It yields the protein CASRQRSGQGARQPQHF.

The genes are TRBV4-3 and TRBJ1-5, with D unresolved. CDR3 length: 16 residues. V shed 4 bases and J shed 2 bases, with 15 bases lying between them. Per the germline V gene, CDR1 is LGHNA and CDR2 is YSLEER. CDR3 in amino acids: CASSPGQGGGNQPQHF. Here the CDR3 DNA reads TGCGCCAGCAGCCCCGGTCAAGGAGGAGGCAATCAGCCCCAGCATTTT.

The CDR3 spells CASSLVGLRFANTGELFF. As DNA, the CDR3 is TGTGCCAGCAGTTTGGTGGGACTGAGATTCGCGAACACCGGGGAGCTGTTTTTT. The chain has TRBV28 and TRBJ2-2, with D tentatively TRBD2 (6 bases). This CDR3 comprises 18 residues. Germline-derived CDR1 and CDR2 are MDHEN and SYDVKM. V dropped 3 bases and J dropped 0 bases, with 17 bases sitting between them. Looking up the rest from reference TRBV28 and TRBJ2-2 gives the full variable domain: DVKVTQSSRYLVKRTGEKVFLECVQDMDHENMFWYRQDPGLGLRLIYFSYDVKMKEKGDIPEGYSVSREKKERFSLILESASTNQTSMYLCASSLVGLRFANTGELFFGEGSRLTVL.

This clone was counted a single time. The chain recombines TRBV6-5 with TRBJ1-6; tentative D call: TRBD1 (5 bases). This CDR3 comprises 14 residues. Trimming took 7 bases from V and 3 from J, leaving 10 bases between them. Germline V gene sequence: CDR1 MNHEY, CDR2 SVGAGI. CDR3 in amino acids: CASNAGGYNSPLHF. For the CDR3, the DNA is TGTGCCAGCAACGCCGGGGGCTATAATTCACCCCTCCACTTT.

V gene TRBV23-1 combines with J gene TRBJ1-1; D might be TRBD1 (6 bases). TRBV23-1 belongs to the ORF category, with a function that is uncertain. V was clipped by 8 bases and J by 2 bases, with 15 bases between them. The CDR3 runs 14 residues. The CDR3 sequence is CASVYREGNTEAFF. The CDR3 region has the DNA TGCGCCAGCGTATACAGGGAGGGCAACACTGAAGCTTTCTTT.

This clone has only a few counts. This chain joins TRBV5-4 and TRBJ1-1; no reliable D call. V dropped 1 base and J dropped 7 bases, with 14 bases sitting between them. Germline CDR1 and CDR2: SGHNT and YYREEE (reference sequence). CDR3 length equals 14 residues. The CDR3 nucleotides read TGTGCCAGCAGCTTGCCCGGGAGAGAAGGTGAAGCTTTCTTT. As protein: CASSLPGREGEAFF.

This clone was counted a few times. The chain links TRBV28 to TRBJ2-7; a weak D match, TRBD1 (5 bases). The CDR3 spans 13 residues. V was cut by 8 bases and J by 5 bases, with 16 bases left in between. The germline V gene has CDR1 MDHEN and CDR2 SYDVKM. CDR3 loop: CASQTGNLHEQYF. CDR3 in DNA: TGTGCCAGCCAAACAGGTAACCTCCACGAGCAGTACTTC.

J is TRBJ1-2 and V is TRBV7-2; D gene unclear. V was cut by 1 base and J by 2 bases, with 11 bases left in between. This CDR3 has 15 residues. Germline V gene sequence: CDR1 SGHTA, CDR2 FQGNSA. This CDR3 is CASSLGSGNNYGYTF. CDR3 DNA sequence: TGTGCCAGCAGCTTAGGGAGCGGGAACAACTATGGCTACACCTTC.

The chain has TRBV27 and TRBJ2-7; TRBD2 agrees at 8 bases. Trimming took 5 bases from V and 3 from J; bases not matched to a gene: 12. CDR1 and CDR2 from the germline V gene are MNHEY and SMNVEV (reference sequence). This CDR3 is built from 16 residues. CDR3 bases: TGTGCCAGCAGTCCGCGACTAGCGCGTCTGGACTACGAGCAGTACTTC. Its protein is CASSPRLARLDYEQYF.

This clone was seen many times. The chain employs TRBV10-1 and TRBJ1-5; D unresolved. The CDR3 extends over 15 amino acids. Germline CDR1 and CDR2: WNHNN and SYGVQD (reference sequence). The CDR3 here is CGSGESGYSNQPQHF. Written as DNA, the CDR3 is TGCGGGAGTGGGGAGTCAGGCTATAGCAATCAGCCCCAGCATTTT.